Listed below are T cell receptor beta chains from one sample, sequenced in a study of blood T cell repertoires in COVID-19. Repertoires were generated with immunoSEQ multiplex PCR, while TCRdb's copy carries only in-frame clones and drops some. The top ten clones hold roughly a fifth of a sample with 150,000 to 200,000 clones, under 90% of them seen once. Sequencing used peripheral blood. The receptor source for this set is an elderly woman with acute or convalescent COVID-19. The CDR3 runs from the conserved cysteine through the conserved F or W. The order of the fields is J gene, V gene, CDR3 protein.

j_gene: TRBJ1-2
v_gene: TRBV18
CDR3aa: CASSPPANRGGYTF

j_gene: TRBJ1-1
v_gene: TRBV3-1/TRBV3-2
CDR3aa: CASSQDWDRGAFF

j_gene: TRBJ1-2
v_gene: TRBV4-2
CDR3aa: CASSQEGTVYGYTF

j_gene: TRBJ1-2
v_gene: TRBV28
CDR3aa: CASSQGQGASRGYTF

j_gene: TRBJ1-1
v_gene: TRBV9
CDR3aa: CASSARQNTEAFF

j_gene: TRBJ2-1
v_gene: TRBV6-2/TRBV6-3
CDR3aa: CASSRSGTVNNEQFF

j_gene: TRBJ2-5
v_gene: TRBV5-1
CDR3aa: CASSLGLAGNEETQYF

j_gene: TRBJ1-6
v_gene: TRBV10-3
CDR3aa: CAISDAGQGNSPLHF

j_gene: TRBJ2-7
v_gene: TRBV12-3/TRBV12-4
CDR3aa: CASSSGYEQYF

j_gene: TRBJ1-5
v_gene: TRBV3-1/TRBV3-2
CDR3aa: CASSQLNQPQHF

j_gene: TRBJ2-3
v_gene: TRBV30
CDR3aa: CAWSVGRSPDTQYF

j_gene: TRBJ2-1
v_gene: TRBV10-3
CDR3aa: CAISWTGVYNEQFF

j_gene: TRBJ2-2
v_gene: TRBV6-5
CDR3aa: CASRSLSAGELFF

j_gene: TRBJ1-4
v_gene: TRBV19
CDR3aa: CASRSVFGGEDEKLFF

j_gene: TRBJ2-1
v_gene: TRBV7-9
CDR3aa: CARGTRSGNEQFF

j_gene: TRBJ2-3
v_gene: TRBV6-1
CDR3aa: CASSEFGRTDTQYF

j_gene: TRBJ2-7
v_gene: TRBV18
CDR3aa: CASSPPPGLREQYF

j_gene: TRBJ1-1
v_gene: TRBV6-5
CDR3aa: CASSYSRPIEAFF

j_gene: TRBJ1-5
v_gene: TRBV27
CDR3aa: CASSLPGGSTRLDQPQHF

j_gene: TRBJ2-7
v_gene: TRBV11-2
CDR3aa: CASSWGAGGSYEQYF

j_gene: TRBJ1-4
v_gene: TRBV27
CDR3aa: CASSLRGPLNEKLFF

j_gene: TRBJ2-5
v_gene: TRBV9
CDR3aa: CASSTSDFSGETQYF

j_gene: TRBJ2-3
v_gene: TRBV7-9
CDR3aa: CASSWSNTDTQYF

j_gene: TRBJ1-5
v_gene: TRBV19
CDR3aa: CASSLGHGRSPHQPQHF

j_gene: TRBJ2-1
v_gene: TRBV6-4
CDR3aa: CASNMAADLYNEQFF

j_gene: TRBJ1-2
v_gene: TRBV7-9
CDR3aa: CASSHGWGDYGYTF

j_gene: TRBJ1-5
v_gene: TRBV2
CDR3aa: CASSERRLRNQPQHF

j_gene: TRBJ2-1
v_gene: TRBV9
CDR3aa: CASSVEGPGGPNEQFF

j_gene: TRBJ2-5
v_gene: TRBV18
CDR3aa: CASSPAQQETQYF

j_gene: TRBJ1-5
v_gene: TRBV6-2/TRBV6-3
CDR3aa: CASSYVTGGNQPQHF

j_gene: TRBJ2-5
v_gene: TRBV28
CDR3aa: CASSSGTGGRGTQYF

j_gene: TRBJ1-1
v_gene: TRBV7-3
CDR3aa: CASSLRSGGTNTEAFF

j_gene: TRBJ1-1
v_gene: TRBV15
CDR3aa: CATSRPQGLNTEAFF

j_gene: TRBJ1-1
v_gene: TRBV2
CDR3aa: CASLLGAANTEAFF

j_gene: TRBJ1-5
v_gene: TRBV5-1
CDR3aa: CASSKESGSNQPQHF

j_gene: TRBJ1-1
v_gene: TRBV7-9
CDR3aa: CASSPRGTGDVAFF

j_gene: TRBJ1-2
v_gene: TRBV5-1
CDR3aa: CASSPRTVYGYTF

j_gene: TRBJ1-2
v_gene: TRBV28
CDR3aa: CASALGANYGYTF

j_gene: TRBJ1-1
v_gene: TRBV18
CDR3aa: CASTGTANTEAFF

j_gene: TRBJ2-4
v_gene: TRBV6-6
CDR3aa: CASSHRDRINIQYF

j_gene: TRBJ2-3
v_gene: TRBV27
CDR3aa: CASSTSIADTQYF

j_gene: TRBJ2-3
v_gene: TRBV30
CDR3aa: CAWSRDKKRSDTQYF

j_gene: TRBJ2-7
v_gene: TRBV28
CDR3aa: CASSKTGQISSYEQYF

j_gene: TRBJ1-1
v_gene: TRBV10-3
CDR3aa: CAISREGQGTEAFF

j_gene: TRBJ2-1
v_gene: TRBV19
CDR3aa: CASRSGGRHEQFF

j_gene: TRBJ1-1
v_gene: TRBV5-1
CDR3aa: CASRAETGVNTEAFF

j_gene: TRBJ1-1
v_gene: TRBV27
CDR3aa: CASSLSGASWYTEAFF

j_gene: TRBJ2-7
v_gene: TRBV7-2
CDR3aa: CASSLNSGGNEQYF